This TCR beta chain was observed in a study of a mutant IDH1 vaccine in newly diagnosed glioma. Only a few counts were recorded for this clone. Its antigen remains unknown. Assay used: immunoSEQ multiplex PCR; TCRdb lists only in-frame clones, some missing. The sample consists of tens of thousands of clones, 78% of them appearing once. As to time point: week 11, during vaccination. A 20-mer mutant IDH1 peptide at 300 ug was injected subcutaneously with topical imiquimod. Newly diagnosed WHO grade 3 or 4 IDH1-mutant, ATRX-lost astrocytomas were identified in the donors. The sequenced sample was PBMCs, obtained from a glioma patient whose treatment included an IDH1 peptide vaccine. The TCR originated in a man aged 30 to 39 with glioma.

The CDR3 region has the DNA TGTGCCAGCAGTCGTGGGGGTTGGGACACTGAAGCTTTCTTT. This gives the protein CASSRGGWDTEAFF. This chain joins TRBV5-4 and TRBJ1-1, with a possible D match to TRBD1 (5 bases). Germline lookup yields CDR1 SGHNT and CDR2 YYREEE (reference sequence). V lost 5 bases and J lost 3, with 14 bases in between. CDR3 size: 14 residues.